The T cell receptor (beta chain) described here comes from a study of T-cell reconstitution after alpha-beta-depleted transplantation in children. This sample's TCRbeta library carried unique molecular identifier barcodes. TCRdb re-called the PCR reads through MiXCR, storing one row per CDR3 protein. The table shows approximately 800,000 distinct CDR3 sequences, with about 16% occurring only once. Overall study results and limits: Reports say that about two months after transplant, the alpha-beta T cells came out of several hundred graft clones that had expanded. A year post-transplant, T-cell counts and diversity derived mostly from newly produced T cells. High day-60 TCRbeta diversity in some patients came from surviving recipient T cells and thymic progenitors.

This clonotype has more than one count but fewer than ten. What it binds is not known. Germline V gene lookup returns CDR1 MGHRA and CDR2 YSYEKL. The CDR3 length is 17 residues. Trimming took 4 bases from V and 2 from J, leaving 18 bases between them. The clonotype comes from a male patient younger than 18 who had a stem cell transplant for acute lymphoblastic leukemia, so the T cells may come from the graft donor. The chain recombines TRBV4-1 with TRBJ1-5; D remains ambiguous. Sequencing used PBMCs, mostly from graft donor cells, obtained 360 days after TCRalphabeta/CD19-depleted stem cell transplant. The chain's CDR3 is CASSRGPDLGGNQPQHF. The CDR3 DNA reads as TGCGCCAGCAGCCGGGGTCCGGACTTAGGCGGCAATCAGCCCCAGCATTTT.